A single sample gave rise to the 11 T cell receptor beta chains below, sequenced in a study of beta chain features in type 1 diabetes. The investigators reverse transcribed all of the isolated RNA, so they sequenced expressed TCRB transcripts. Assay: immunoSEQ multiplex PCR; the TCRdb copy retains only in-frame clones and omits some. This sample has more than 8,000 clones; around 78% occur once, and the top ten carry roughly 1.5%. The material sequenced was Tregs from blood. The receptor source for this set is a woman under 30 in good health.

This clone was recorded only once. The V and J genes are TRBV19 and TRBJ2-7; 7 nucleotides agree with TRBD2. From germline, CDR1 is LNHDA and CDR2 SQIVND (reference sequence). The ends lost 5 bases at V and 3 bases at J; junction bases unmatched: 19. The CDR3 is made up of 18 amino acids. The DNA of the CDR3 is TGTGCCAGTAGTTTCCAAACGGGGCCTCGCGGGAGATTCTACGAGCAGTACTTC. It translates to CASSFQTGPRGRFYEQYF.

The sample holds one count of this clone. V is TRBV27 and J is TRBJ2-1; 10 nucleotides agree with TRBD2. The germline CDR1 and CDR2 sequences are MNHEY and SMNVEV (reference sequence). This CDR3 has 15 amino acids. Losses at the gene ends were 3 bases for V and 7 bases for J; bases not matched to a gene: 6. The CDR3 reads CASSFGAGGQNEQFF. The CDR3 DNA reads TGTGCCAGCAGTTTTGGAGCGGGGGGGCAAAATGAGCAGTTCTTC.

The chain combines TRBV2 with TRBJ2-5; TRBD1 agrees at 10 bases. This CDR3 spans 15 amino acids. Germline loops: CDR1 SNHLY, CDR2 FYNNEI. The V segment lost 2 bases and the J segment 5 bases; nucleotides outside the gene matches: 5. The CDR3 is CASSELDRGSETQYF. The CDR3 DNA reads TGTGCCAGCAGTGAACTGGACAGGGGGTCTGAGACCCAGTACTTC.

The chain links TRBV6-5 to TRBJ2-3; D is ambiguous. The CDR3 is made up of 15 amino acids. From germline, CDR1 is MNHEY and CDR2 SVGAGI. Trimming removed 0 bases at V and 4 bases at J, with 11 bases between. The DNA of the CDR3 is TGTGCCAGCAGTTACTCGGCCTTCGCGGCAGATACGCAGTATTTT. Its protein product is CASSYSAFAADTQYF.

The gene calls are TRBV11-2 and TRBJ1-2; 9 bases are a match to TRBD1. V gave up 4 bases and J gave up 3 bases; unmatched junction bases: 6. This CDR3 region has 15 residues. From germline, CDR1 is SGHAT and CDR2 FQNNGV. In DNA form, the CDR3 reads TGTGCCAGCAGCTGGCGGACAGGGGAAGACTATGGCTACACCTTC. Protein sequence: CASSWRTGEDYGYTF.

The CDR3 coding sequence is TGCGCCAGCAGCGACAGATGGAACACCGGGGAGCTGTTTTTT. This gives the protein CASSDRWNTGELFF. The V gene is TRBV5-1, the J gene TRBJ2-2, with D possibly being TRBD1 (5 bases). V lost 4 bases and J lost 1, with 8 bases in between. The CDR3 loop spans 14 amino acids. CDR1 is SGHRS, CDR2 YFSETQ, per germline.

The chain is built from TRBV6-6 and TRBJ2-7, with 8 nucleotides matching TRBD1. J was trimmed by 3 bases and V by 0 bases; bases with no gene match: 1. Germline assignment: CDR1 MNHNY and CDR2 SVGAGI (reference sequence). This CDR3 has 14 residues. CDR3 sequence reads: CASSYSQGGYEQYF. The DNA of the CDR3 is TGTGCCAGCAGTTACTCACAGGGGGGCTACGAGCAGTACTTC.

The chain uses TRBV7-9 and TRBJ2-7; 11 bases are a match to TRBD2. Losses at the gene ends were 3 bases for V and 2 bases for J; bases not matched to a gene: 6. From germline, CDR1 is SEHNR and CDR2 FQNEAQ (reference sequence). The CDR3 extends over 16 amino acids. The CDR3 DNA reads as TGTGCCAGCAGCTTGTATAGGGGACTAGCGGCCTACGAGCAGTACTTC. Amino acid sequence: CASSLYRGLAAYEQYF.

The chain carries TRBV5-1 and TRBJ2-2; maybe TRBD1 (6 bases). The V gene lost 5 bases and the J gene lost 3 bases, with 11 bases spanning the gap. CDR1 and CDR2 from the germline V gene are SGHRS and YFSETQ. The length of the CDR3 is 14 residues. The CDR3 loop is CASSTGHDTGELFF. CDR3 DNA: TGCGCCAGCAGTACAGGGCACGACACCGGGGAGCTGTTTTTT. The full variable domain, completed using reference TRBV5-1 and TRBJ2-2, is KAGVTQTPRYLIKTRGQQVTLSCSPISGHRSVSWYQQTPGQGLQFLFEYFSETQRNKGNFPGRFSGRQFSNSRSEMNVSTLELGDSALYLCASSTGHDTGELFFGEGSRLTVL.

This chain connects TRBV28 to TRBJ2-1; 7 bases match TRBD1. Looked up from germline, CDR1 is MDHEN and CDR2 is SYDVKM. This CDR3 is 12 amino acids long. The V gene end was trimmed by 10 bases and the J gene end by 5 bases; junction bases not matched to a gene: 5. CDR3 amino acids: CATWDRNNEQFF. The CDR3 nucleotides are TGTGCCACCTGGGACAGAAACAATGAGCAGTTCTTC.

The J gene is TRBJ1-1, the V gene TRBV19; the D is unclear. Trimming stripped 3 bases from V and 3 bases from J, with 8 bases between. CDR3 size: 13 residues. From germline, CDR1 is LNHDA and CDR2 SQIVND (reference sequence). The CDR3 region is CASSIMPDTEAFF. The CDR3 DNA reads TGTGCCAGTAGTATCATGCCAGACACTGAAGCTTTCTTT.